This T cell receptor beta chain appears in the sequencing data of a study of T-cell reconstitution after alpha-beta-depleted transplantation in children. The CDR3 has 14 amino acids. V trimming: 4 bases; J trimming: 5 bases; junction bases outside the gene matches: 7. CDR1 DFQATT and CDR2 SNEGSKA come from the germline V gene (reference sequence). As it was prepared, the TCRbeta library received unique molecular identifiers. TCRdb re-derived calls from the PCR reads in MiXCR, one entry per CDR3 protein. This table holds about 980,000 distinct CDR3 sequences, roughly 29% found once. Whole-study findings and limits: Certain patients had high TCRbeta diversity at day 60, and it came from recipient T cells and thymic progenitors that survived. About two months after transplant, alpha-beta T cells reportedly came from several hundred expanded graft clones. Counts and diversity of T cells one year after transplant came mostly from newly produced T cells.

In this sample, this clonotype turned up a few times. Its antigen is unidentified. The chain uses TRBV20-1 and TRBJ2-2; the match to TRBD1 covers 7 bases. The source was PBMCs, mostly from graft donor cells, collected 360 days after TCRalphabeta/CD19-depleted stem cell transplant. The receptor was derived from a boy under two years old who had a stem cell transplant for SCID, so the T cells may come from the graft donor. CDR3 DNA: TGCAGTGCTACGACAGGGCTGGTGACCGGGGAGCTGTTTTTT. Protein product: CSATTGLVTGELFF.